This T cell receptor (beta chain) was observed in a study of identical twins. Overall study results and limits: Researchers caution that invariant MAIT and iNKT cells could partly confound zero-insertion analyses.

For this clonotype: The antigen remains undetermined.

Trimming at V came to 6 bases and at J to 1 base, leaving 11 bases not matched to a gene. Looked up from germline, CDR1 is SGHDN and CDR2 is FVKESK. The CDR3 totals 17 residues. Template switching introduced a universal primer site, and the cDNA bore unique molecular identifiers. A single record per CDR3 protein comes from TCRdb applying MiXCR to the 5' RACE reads. There are about 200,000 distinct CDR3 sequences in the sample; around 15% occur only once, and 35% to 50% lies in the top ten. These data also formed part of another study, on T cells expressing NK-cell markers. That report notes: These clonotypes additionally ranked first within the CD3+CD56-NKG2C+ fraction of four donors. What remained unclear was the HCMV specificity of expanded NKG2C+ T cell clones.

Sequenced input: CD8+ T cells sorted from blood. The source of this sequence is a woman aged 18-30 years in good health. The chain combines TRBV14 with TRBJ2-1; 8 bases are a match to TRBD1. CDR3: CASRPGTGGPSYNEQFF. The CDR3 region has the DNA TGTGCCAGCAGACCCGGGACAGGTGGACCTTCCTACAATGAGCAGTTCTTC.